These 17 T cell receptor beta chains were sequenced from one sample in a study of blood T cell repertoires in COVID-19. Assay used: immunoSEQ multiplex PCR; TCRdb lists only in-frame clones, some missing. The data contain approximately 300,000 clones, around 87% of them singletons. Sequencing used PBMCs or T cells enriched from blood (not recorded which). These receptor sequences come from a woman between 25 and 40 years old who had recovered from COVID-19.

The chain has TRBV9 and TRBJ1-6; 7 bases line up with TRBD1. Per germline, CDR1 SGDLS and CDR2 YYNGEE. The trim removed 4 bases at V and 4 bases at J, leaving 2 bases unmatched. The CDR3 extends over 14 amino acids. CDR3 DNA sequence: TGTGCCAGCAGCCCGGGACAGTATAATTCACCCCTCCACTTT. Translation: CASSPGQYNSPLHF.

The V and J genes are TRBV5-1 and TRBJ1-1; weak D call: TRBD1 (5 bases). The CDR3 runs 15 residues. Looked up from germline, CDR1 is SGHRS and CDR2 is YFSETQ. With 0 bases removed from V and 3 bases from J, the gap between germline ends came to 12 bases. CDR3 nucleotides: TGCGCCAGCAGCTTGGCGGGGGATTACGACACTGAAGCTTTCTTT. Amino acid sequence: CASSLAGDYDTEAFF.

J is TRBJ1-2 and V is TRBV28; 7 bases line up with TRBD1. The ends lost 5 bases at V and 8 bases at J; junction bases unmatched: 8. Germline CDR1 reads MDHEN; CDR2 reads SYDVKM. The CDR3 runs to 13 residues. The CDR3 sequence: CASSLTGRRGYTF. CDR3 coding DNA: TGTGCCAGCAGTCTGACAGGGAGGCGCGGCTACACCTTC.

The chain joins TRBV9 to TRBJ2-2; maybe TRBD2 (6 bases). V dropped 2 bases and J dropped 2 bases, with 22 bases sitting between them. CDR1 and CDR2 (germline): SGDLS, YYNGEE. CDR3 length: 19 amino acids. CDR3 bases: TGTGCCAGCAGCGTCGAAGGGACTCTCCATTTTAGAAACACCGGGGAGCTGTTTTTT. Translated: CASSVEGTLHFRNTGELFF.

This rearrangement joins TRBV2 to TRBJ1-3; 10 bases are shared with TRBD1. This CDR3 comprises 19 residues. J gave up 0 bases and V 3 bases, and 11 bases lay outside the gene matches. Germline loops: CDR1 SNHLY, CDR2 FYNNEI. The CDR3 loop reads CASSDGTGVTLSSGNTIYF. In DNA form, the CDR3 reads TGTGCCAGCAGTGACGGGACAGGGGTTACCCTGAGCTCTGGAAACACCATATATTTT.

The gene calls are TRBV3-1 (or the pseudogene TRBV3-2) and TRBJ1-1; 7 nucleotides line up with TRBD1. The germline gives CDR1 LGHDT, CDR2 YNNKEL (reference sequence). V shed 0 bases, J shed 4 bases, and the junction held 2 bases outside the gene matches. The CDR3 sequence is 14 residues long. CDR3 sequence reads: CASSQEQGFTEAFF. DNA of the CDR3: TGTGCCAGCAGCCAAGAACAGGGGTTCACTGAAGCTTTCTTT.

The gene calls are TRBV5-6 and TRBJ2-1; tentatively, D is TRBD2 (6 bases). Germline V gene data show CDR1 as SGHDT and CDR2 as YYEEEE. This CDR3 comprises 13 residues. With 4 bases removed from V and 6 bases from J, the gap between germline ends came to 11 bases. The CDR3 protein is CASSPRGGNEQFF. CDR3 DNA sequence: TGTGCCAGCAGCCCTCGGGGAGGCAATGAGCAGTTCTTC. Using reference TRBV5-6 and TRBJ2-1 for the parts outside the CDR3, the full variable domain is DAGVTQSPTHLIKTRGQQVTLRCSPKSGHDTVSWYQQALGQGPQFIFQYYEEEERQRGNFPDRFSGHQFPNYSSELNVNALLLGDSALYLCASSPRGGNEQFFGPGTRLTVL.

The rearrangement uses TRBV18 and TRBJ2-1; the D gene is possibly TRBD1 (7 bases). Germline values: CDR1 KGHSH, CDR2 LQKENI. V lost 6 bases and J lost 6, with 21 bases in between. This CDR3 spans 16 amino acids. The DNA for the CDR3 is TGTGCCAGCTCCCGATCTCTCAGGGGGGCGAGCAATGAGCAGTTCTTC. Translation: CASSRSLRGASNEQFF.

This clone occurred a few times. V usage is TRBV4-2 and J usage is TRBJ2-7; 9 positions agree with TRBD2. V lost 0 bases, J lost 6 bases, and 12 bases stayed unmatched. The CDR3 is made up of 17 amino acids. Germline CDR1 LGHNA, CDR2 YNFKEQ. The CDR3 bases are TGTGCCAGCAGCCAAGATGGGCTAGCGGGGACTCCGGGCGAGCAGTACTTC. This translates into CASSQDGLAGTPGEQYF.

V gene TRBV15 combines with J gene TRBJ1-6, with TRBD1 as a possible D gene (6 bases). Germline CDR1 LNHNV, CDR2 YYDKDF (reference sequence). V was clipped by 5 bases and J by 7 bases, with 15 bases between them. This CDR3 has 15 residues. In DNA, the CDR3 is TGTGCCACCAGCGACGACAGGCGGATCAATTCACCCCTCCACTTT. It encodes CATSDDRRINSPLHF.

This clone has just one count. The rearrangement joins TRBV4-2 to TRBJ1-3, with a weak D call TRBD1 (5 bases). Trimming left V 0 bases short and J 7 bases short, with 19 bases between. This CDR3 spans 17 amino acids. CDR1 is LGHNA and CDR2 is YNFKEQ in the germline V gene. The CDR3: CASSQDVQGNAGNTIYF. Here the CDR3 DNA reads TGTGCCAGCAGCCAAGATGTTCAGGGAAATGCCGGTAACACCATATATTTT.

This chain joins TRBV2 and TRBJ2-7; 7 nucleotides agree with TRBD1. This CDR3 has 15 residues. CDR1 is SNHLY and CDR2 is FYNNEI in the germline V gene. V was pared by 6 bases and J by 0 bases, with 8 bases of the junction left unmatched. The CDR3 DNA follows: TGTGCCAGCAGGCAACAGGGGACCAGCTCCTACGAGCAGTACTTC. Translation gives CASRQQGTSSYEQYF.

The rearrangement joins TRBV2 to TRBJ1-1; 11 bases are a match to TRBD1. This CDR3 is 16 amino acids long. Looked up from germline, CDR1 is SNHLY and CDR2 is FYNNEI. J lost 0 bases, V lost 6 bases, and 6 bases had no gene match. Here the CDR3 reads CASRTGQGVVNTEAFF. DNA for the CDR3: TGTGCCAGCAGAACGGGACAGGGGGTGGTGAACACTGAAGCTTTCTTT. Supplemented by reference TRBV2 and TRBJ1-1, the full variable domain reads EPEVTQTPSHQVTQMGQEVILRCVPISNHLYFYWYRQILGQKVEFLVSFYNNEISEKSEIFDDQFSVERPDGSNFTLKIRSTKLEDSAMYFCASRTGQGVVNTEAFFGQGTRLTVV.

The chain couples TRBV13 to TRBJ2-2; 8 bases fit TRBD1. The CDR3 length is 17 residues. Looked up from germline, CDR1 is PRHDT and CDR2 is FYEKMQ (reference sequence). Germline trimming cut 4 bases from V and 5 bases from J; bases unmatched to any gene: 12. The CDR3 spells CASSSHMDRVGTGELFF. DNA for the CDR3: TGTGCCAGCAGCTCGCATATGGACAGGGTAGGAACCGGGGAGCTGTTTTTT.

The genes are TRBV11-1 and TRBJ2-1, with 10 bases identical to TRBD1. In germline, CDR1 is SGHAT, CDR2 FQDESV (reference sequence). The V and J ends lost 5 bases and 4 bases, in that order; junction bases with no gene match: 8. The CDR3 totals 16 residues. The CDR3 sequence: CASSDTGTGVYNEQFF. CDR3 nucleotides: TGTGCCAGCAGCGATACCGGGACAGGGGTTTACAATGAGCAGTTCTTC.

The chain carries TRBV24-1 and TRBJ1-1; TRBD1 is a possible D gene (6 bases). CDR1 and CDR2 from the germline V gene are KGHDR and SFDVKD. This CDR3 comprises 15 residues. V lost 1 base, J lost 11 bases, and 19 bases lay in between. The DNA of the CDR3 is TGTGCCACCAGTGATTTCCGGGGGGGCGAAGGTGAGGCTTTCTTT. It is translated as CATSDFRGGEGEAFF.

The rearrangement uses TRBV28 and TRBJ2-1; 8 bases match TRBD2. V shed 5 bases, J shed 9 bases, and the junction held 15 bases outside the gene matches. The CDR3 is made up of 16 amino acids. Germline V gives CDR1 MDHEN, CDR2 SYDVKM. CDR3 sequence: CASSAGLAQSEGEQFF. The CDR3 region has the DNA TGTGCCAGCAGTGCCGGACTAGCCCAATCCGAGGGTGAGCAGTTCTTC.